This TCR beta chain was captured in a study of CD8+ T cells in alopecia areata. The treatment was: oral pan-JAK inhibitor, 5-10 mg twice daily. TCR sequencing used cDNA made by reverse transcription of extracted RNA. Generated by immunoSEQ multiplex PCR, the TCRdb table keeps only in-frame clones and is missing some. The table has 200,000 or so clones, 58% seen once; the top ten hold 5.5%. The germline gives CDR1 SQVTM, CDR2 ANQGSEA. The trim removed 1 base at V and 0 bases at J, leaving 9 bases unmatched. This CDR3 is 17 amino acids long. The sequence was obtained from a human donor with alopecia areata. The chain has TRBV29-1 and TRBJ1-1; 9 nucleotides align to TRBD1. The sequences come from CD4+ T cells sorted from blood, collected at week 24, from a patient treated with tofacitinib. CDR3 nucleotide sequence: TGCAGCGTTGAAGGGGACAGGGAACGAGTCATGAACACTGAAGCTTTCTTT. Residues: CSVEGDRERVMNTEAFF.